These 27 T cell receptor beta chains originate from one sample sequenced in a study of technical replicates of blood from a few donors. Clones were sequenced by immunoSEQ multiplex PCR, and TCRdb holds only the in-frame ones, with some missing. The sample comprises more than 65,000 clones, approximately 78% of which are singletons, and approximately 3.5% rests with the top ten. Sequenced input: PBMCs. Source of these receptors: a human donor in good health. Some clones in this sample may be carry-over from other donors' samples.

This clone was detected ten times or more. The same CDR3 also results from other DNA sequences found in this sample. The chain is built from TRBV5-1 and TRBJ2-1; 9 bases are shared with TRBD2. The CDR3 has 14 amino acids. Germline values: CDR1 SGHRS, CDR2 YFSETQ. J lost 4 bases, V lost 3 bases, and 2 bases had no gene match. The CDR3 bases are TGCGCCAGCAGCTCCAGCGGGGGGTACAATGAGCAGTTCTTC. Residues: CASSSSGGYNEQFF.

The V gene is TRBV4-1, the J gene TRBJ2-1, with TRBD2 identical over 10 bases. Trimming removed 0 bases from V and 5 bases from J; junction bases left unmatched: 7. CDR1 MGHRA and CDR2 YSYEKL come from the germline V gene. CDR3 length: 17 residues. CDR3 sequence: CASSQEPPSGGDNEQFF. The CDR3 DNA sequence: TGCGCCAGCAGCCAAGAACCCCCGAGCGGGGGGGACAATGAGCAGTTCTTC.

The V gene is TRBV28, the J gene TRBJ2-1, with TRBD2 matching 12 bases. The J segment lost 4 bases and the V segment lost 4 bases, leaving 11 bases of the junction unmatched. Germline CDR1 is MDHEN and CDR2 is SYDVKM. CDR3 length: 18 amino acids. This chain's CDR3 is CASSSFASGGARYNEQFF. In nucleotides, the CDR3 is TGTGCCAGCAGTTCTTTTGCTAGCGGGGGGGCGAGATACAATGAGCAGTTCTTC.

This chain links TRBV4-3 with TRBJ1-2; 7 bases fit TRBD1. V trimming: 3 bases; J trimming: 4 bases; junction bases outside the gene matches: 11. CDR3 length: 16 amino acids. CDR1 and CDR2 (germline): LGHNA, YSLEER. The CDR3: CASSQADRKNPYGYTF. CDR3 nucleotides: TGCGCCAGCAGCCAGGCGGACAGGAAGAACCCCTATGGCTACACCTTC.

V gene TRBV7-9 combines with J gene TRBJ1-2, with TRBD1 as a possible D gene (6 bases). CDR1 and CDR2 (germline): SEHNR, FQNEAQ (reference sequence). This CDR3 comprises 14 residues. Trimming took 3 bases from V and 9 from J, leaving 17 bases between them. The CDR3 nucleotides read TGTGCCAGCAGCTTCGCTTCACAGGGTGAGCGCTACACCTTC. Translation: CASSFASQGERYTF. The whole variable domain, filled in from reference TRBV7-9 and TRBJ1-2, reads DTGVSQNPRHKITKRGQNVTFRCDPISEHNRLYWYRQTLGQGPEFLTYFQNEAQLEKSRLLSDRFSAERPKGSFSTLEIQRTEQGDSAMYLCASSFASQGERYTFGSGTRLTVV.

The chain recombines TRBV27 with TRBJ2-7, with a weak D call TRBD1 (6 bases). This CDR3 is built from 15 residues. Looked up from germline, CDR1 is MNHEY and CDR2 is SMNVEV (reference sequence). V gave up 2 bases and J gave up 3 bases, with 14 bases separating them. CDR3 protein: CASSLTGTHIYEQYF. The CDR3 region has the DNA TGTGCCAGCAGTTTAACCGGGACACACATCTACGAGCAGTACTTC.

The V call is TRBV7-9, the J call TRBJ1-4, with a possible D match to TRBD1 (6 bases). Germline V lookup: CDR1 SEHNR, CDR2 FQNEAQ (reference sequence). The CDR3 contains 15 residues. Trimming stripped 4 bases from V and 2 bases from J, with 11 bases between. DNA of the CDR3: TGTGCCAGCAGCTCAGGGGTGTCGACTAATGAAAAACTGTTTTTT. Translated, it gives CASSSGVSTNEKLFF.

V and J are TRBV19 and TRBJ2-3; 10 positions agree with TRBD2. The trim removed 2 bases at V and 2 bases at J, leaving 1 base unmatched. Germline CDR1 and CDR2: LNHDA and SQIVND (reference sequence). The CDR3 loop spans 15 amino acids. The CDR3 DNA reads as TGTGCCAGTAGTATAAGCGGGAGGGTCACAGATACGCAGTATTTT. It is translated as CASSISGRVTDTQYF.

This clone was recorded once. The rearrangement links TRBV7-2 to TRBJ2-7; TRBD2 agrees at 8 bases. Germline CDR1 SGHTA, CDR2 FQGNSA. After removal of 6 bases from V and 3 bases from J, the junction contained 7 bases not matched to a gene. The CDR3 consists of 14 residues. CDR3 in amino acids: CASRPGGGDYEQYF. CDR3 coding DNA: TGTGCCAGCAGGCCGGGGGGGGGCGACTACGAGCAGTACTTC.

This sequence joins TRBV7-3 and TRBJ2-2; tentative D call: TRBD1 (6 bases). The V end was cut by 5 bases, the J end by 1 base, with 14 bases between. This CDR3 region has 16 residues. The germline V gene has CDR1 SGHTA and CDR2 FQGTGA. The CDR3 nucleotides read TGTGCCAGCAGCATCCGTGGGACACAGAACACCGGGGAGCTGTTTTTT. It codes for CASSIRGTQNTGELFF.

V gene TRBV27 combines with J gene TRBJ2-1, with 10 bases identical to TRBD1. The junction had 7 bases not matched to a gene; V was cut back by 3 bases and J by 8 bases. Germline V gene sequence: CDR1 MNHEY, CDR2 SMNVEV (reference sequence). The CDR3 spans 15 residues. The CDR3 sequence is CASSFGDRGLDEQFF. CDR3 nucleotide sequence: TGTGCCAGCAGTTTTGGGGACAGGGGTTTGGATGAGCAGTTCTTC.

The gene calls are TRBV2 and TRBJ2-7, with D uncertain. V lost 6 bases to trimming and J lost 3 bases, with 12 bases between them. CDR1 is SNHLY, CDR2 FYNNEI, per germline. This CDR3 comprises 13 residues. CDR3 in amino acids: CASRASLLYEQYF. The CDR3 DNA follows: TGTGCCAGCAGGGCCTCACTACTCTACGAGCAGTACTTC. Based on the CDR3 plus reference TRBV2 and TRBJ2-7, the full variable domain is EPEVTQTPSHQVTQMGQEVILRCVPISNHLYFYWYRQILGQKVEFLVSFYNNEISEKSEIFDDQFSVERPDGSNFTLKIRSTKLEDSAMYFCASRASLLYEQYFGPGTRLTVT.

V is TRBV9 and J is TRBJ2-1, with 12 nucleotides matching TRBD2. Germline CDR1 SGDLS, CDR2 YYNGEE. CDR3 length: 18 residues. V shed 4 bases, J shed 4 bases, and the junction held 12 bases outside the gene matches. The CDR3 DNA reads as TGTGCCAGCAGCAGACCCCTTAGGACTAGCGGGGAGTACAATGAGCAGTTCTTC. This codes for CASSRPLRTSGEYNEQFF.

The gene calls are TRBV29-1 and TRBJ2-7, with 9 positions matching TRBD2. Unmatched junction bases numbered 14, after V lost 1 base and J lost 4 bases. Germline V gene lookup returns CDR1 SQVTM and CDR2 ANQGSEA. The length of the CDR3 is 17 residues. The CDR3 sequence is CSVEGVAGESGGYEQYF. CDR3 DNA sequence: TGCAGCGTTGAAGGGGTAGCGGGGGAATCGGGGGGATACGAGCAGTACTTC.

This chain connects TRBV10-2 to TRBJ2-7, with 8 nucleotides matching TRBD2. This CDR3 is 14 amino acids long. Germline V gene data show CDR1 as WSHSY and CDR2 as SAAADI. Germline trimming cut 7 bases from V and 0 bases from J; bases unmatched to any gene: 5. The CDR3 sequence: CASTGLDLSYEQYF. The CDR3 region has the DNA TGCGCCAGCACGGGACTAGACCTCTCCTACGAGCAGTACTTC.

The chain combines TRBV6-5 with TRBJ2-1; 10 positions match TRBD2. The CDR3 runs 15 residues. V dropped 5 bases and J dropped 6; count of bases not matched to a gene: 7. Germline V lookup: CDR1 MNHEY, CDR2 SVGAGI. In nucleotides, the CDR3 is TGTGCCAGCAGTCTACTAGCGGGACCCCTCAATGAGCAGTTCTTC. It is translated as CASSLLAGPLNEQFF.

The sample holds one count of this clone. This chain joins TRBV29-1 and TRBJ2-7; tentatively, D is TRBD1 (5 bases). Germline V gene data show CDR1 as SQVTM and CDR2 as ANQGSEA. V shed 4 bases and J shed 2 bases, with 15 bases lying between them. This CDR3 comprises 14 residues. CDR3 residues: CSVGVQGRTYEQYF. CDR3 nucleotides: TGCAGCGTTGGAGTTCAGGGAAGGACCTACGAGCAGTACTTC.

The chain is built from TRBV30 and TRBJ2-2; 7 positions match TRBD1. The CDR3 totals 15 residues. The ends lost 4 bases at V and 2 bases at J; junction bases unmatched: 7. Looked up from germline, CDR1 is GTSNPN and CDR2 is SVGIG (reference sequence). CDR3 protein: CAWTDDRDNTGELFF. The CDR3 DNA reads as TGTGCCTGGACCGACGACAGGGATAACACCGGGGAGCTGTTTTTT.

The V gene is TRBV19, the J gene TRBJ2-2, with 7 positions matching TRBD1. The ends lost 5 bases at V and 6 bases at J; junction bases unmatched: 3. The CDR3 runs to 13 residues. Germline CDR1 reads LNHDA; CDR2 reads SQIVND (reference sequence). The CDR3 loop reads CASSLQGSGELFF. The CDR3 nucleotides read TGTGCCAGTAGTTTACAGGGGTCCGGGGAGCTGTTTTTT.

CDR3 region: CASSIISPGELFF. CDR3 coding DNA: TGTGCCAGTAGTATAATTAGCCCCGGGGAGCTGTTTTTT. This chain uses TRBV19 with TRBJ2-2, with D unresolved. The CDR3 runs 13 residues. Germline-derived CDR1 and CDR2 are LNHDA and SQIVND (reference sequence). Trimming pared 2 bases from V and 6 bases from J, leaving 7 bases between.

The V and J genes are TRBV5-6 and TRBJ2-5, with 8 bases fitting TRBD2. CDR3 length: 13 residues. Trimming took 1 base from V and 11 from J; bases not matched to a gene: 7. CDR1 is SGHDT, CDR2 YYEEEE, per germline. For the CDR3, the DNA is TGTGCCAGCAGCTTGTACGGGGGGGGACTTCAGTACTTC. This gives the protein CASSLYGGGLQYF.

This clone was detected only a few times. This chain uses TRBV7-3 with TRBJ1-2, with 7 bases identical to TRBD1. The V segment lost 5 bases and the J segment 7 bases; nucleotides outside the gene matches: 13. Looked up from germline, CDR1 is SGHTA and CDR2 is FQGTGA. The CDR3 extends over 15 amino acids. The CDR3, as DNA: TGTGCCAGCAGCCCAGACAGGGAGTCCCTTTCTGGCTACACCTTC. It encodes CASSPDRESLSGYTF.

This rearrangement joins TRBV9 to TRBJ1-3; 8 bases line up with TRBD1. V gave up 0 bases and J gave up 2 bases; unmatched junction bases: 4. CDR1 is SGDLS and CDR2 is YYNGEE in the germline V gene. The CDR3 contains 16 residues. CDR3: CASSVAGQGAGNTIYF. The CDR3 DNA follows: TGTGCCAGCAGCGTAGCAGGACAGGGTGCTGGAAACACCATATATTTT.

The chain joins TRBV7-6 to TRBJ2-7, with 7 bases aligning to TRBD2. V lost 5 bases, J lost 2 bases, and 6 bases stayed unmatched. Germline-derived CDR1 and CDR2 are SGHVS and FNYEAQ. This CDR3 has 14 residues. In nucleotides, the CDR3 is TGTGCCAGCAGCCCTACTAGCGACCCCTACGAGCAGTACTTC. Protein sequence: CASSPTSDPYEQYF.

This chain links TRBV11-2 with TRBJ2-2; possible D gene TRBD1, 6 bases. The CDR3 is 13 residues long. Trimming shortened V by 4 bases and J by 6 bases, and 9 bases separated the two germline ends. The germline V gene encodes CDR1 SGHAT and CDR2 FQNNGV. The CDR3 loop is CASSSRQAGELFF. CDR3 DNA: TGTGCCAGCAGCTCCCGACAGGCCGGGGAGCTGTTTTTT. The whole variable domain, remainder taken from reference TRBV11-2 and TRBJ2-2, is EAGVAQSPRYKIIEKRQSVAFWCNPISGHATLYWYQQILGQGPKLLIQFQNNGVVDDSQLPKDRFSAERLKGVDSTLKIQPAKLEDSAVYLCASSSRQAGELFFGEGSRLTVL.

The chain joins TRBV5-1 to TRBJ1-1, with TRBD1 identical over 7 bases. The CDR3 is 14 residues long. Per the germline V gene, CDR1 is SGHRS and CDR2 is YFSETQ. The V segment lost 4 bases and the J segment 10 bases; nucleotides outside the gene matches: 13. The CDR3 protein is CASSVGTDYGSAFF. The CDR3 DNA reads TGCGCCAGCAGCGTCGGGACAGATTACGGATCAGCTTTCTTT.

V usage is TRBV2 and J usage is TRBJ1-2; no definite D call. The CDR3 contains 14 residues. Germline values: CDR1 SNHLY, CDR2 FYNNEI. The germline V and J ends were trimmed by 0 bases and 2 bases, with 7 bases remaining between them. This CDR3 is CASSEAGRNYGYTF. The CDR3 region has the DNA TGTGCCAGCAGTGAAGCAGGGAGAAACTATGGCTACACCTTC.